Below, 18 T cell receptor beta chains from the same sample are listed, as sequenced in a study of T cell responses to AZD1222 COVID-19 vaccine (dated by TCRdb to 2020 to 2023). Receptor libraries were prepared by the immunoSEQ multiplex PCR assay. The clones in this table, taken by TCRdb from immuneACCESS, are in-frame only. Not every clone is retained; where verified, under half of the shortfall comes from an unresolved V gene, and the cause of the rest is unknown. This sample comprises about 140,000 clones, 80% to 90% of them detected only once. The ten most abundant clones make up 1.5% to 2% of the sample. The meaning of the sample's time point label: baseline before first vaccination. The source material was peripheral blood, sampled on day 0 of AZD1222 vaccination. The source of these receptors is an adult in good health.

The chain is built from TRBV5-6 and TRBJ2-6; weak D call: TRBD1 (5 bases). Germline-derived CDR1 and CDR2 are SGHDT and YYEEEE. The CDR3 totals 19 residues. Trimming pared 4 bases from V and 4 bases from J, leaving 24 bases between. In DNA, the CDR3 is TGTGCCAGCAGCCTCGGCCCGACAGTCAACCCCTCCGGGGCCAACGTCCTGACTTTC. Encoded protein: CASSLGPTVNPSGANVLTF.

V and J are TRBV4-1 and TRBJ2-7; TRBD1 is a possible D gene (5 bases). With 0 bases removed from V and 0 bases from J, the gap between germline ends came to 9 bases. Germline V gene sequence: CDR1 MGHRA, CDR2 YSYEKL. The CDR3 is 15 residues long. The CDR3 region is CASSQDGRGSYEQYF. CDR3 DNA sequence: TGCGCCAGCAGCCAAGACGGAAGGGGCTCCTACGAGCAGTACTTC.

The genes are TRBV7-3 and TRBJ2-3; D is possibly TRBD2 (6 bases). Germline CDR1 and CDR2: SGHTA and FQGTGA. V shed 8 bases and J shed 2 bases, with 14 bases lying between them. The CDR3 sequence is 14 residues long. The CDR3 nucleotides are TGTGCCAGCGGAGTTGCGGGACCCACAGATACGCAGTATTTT. Its translation is CASGVAGPTDTQYF.

V and J are TRBV19 and TRBJ1-5; no reliable D call. This CDR3 comprises 13 residues. Germline V gene sequence: CDR1 LNHDA, CDR2 SQIVND (reference sequence). V was cut by 3 bases and J by 6 bases, with 9 bases left in between. The CDR3 protein is CASSMWEGQPQHF. CDR3 sequence (DNA): TGTGCCAGTAGTATGTGGGAGGGTCAGCCCCAGCATTTT.

This clone came up once. The DNA of the CDR3 is TGTGCCAGCAGCGGAGACAGGGGATTCACCGGGGAGCTGTTTTTT. Translated, it gives CASSGDRGFTGELFF. This sequence joins TRBV7-8 and TRBJ2-2, with 8 bases lining up with TRBD1. The V gene's germline CDR1 is SGHVS and CDR2 FQNEAQ. The CDR3 contains 15 residues. Trimming took 5 bases from V and 4 from J; bases not matched to a gene: 6.

The CDR3 sequence: CASSGATSYEQYF. In nucleotides, the CDR3 is TGTGCCAGCAGCGGGGCGACCTCCTACGAGCAGTACTTC. The rearrangement uses TRBV11-2 and TRBJ2-7, with a tentative D call TRBD1 (5 bases). Between the trimmed V and J ends, which lost 5 bases and 0 bases, there was a span of 8 bases. CDR3 size: 13 residues. CDR1 is SGHAT, CDR2 FQNNGV, per germline.

The rearrangement links TRBV18 to TRBJ2-1, with D possibly TRBD1 on 5 matching bases. This CDR3 is built from 15 residues. Per germline, CDR1 KGHSH and CDR2 LQKENI. Trimming took off 0 bases at V and 5 bases at J, with 11 bases between the two ends. The CDR3 is CASSPPARENNEQFF. In nucleotides, the CDR3 is TGTGCCAGCTCACCACCGGCCAGGGAAAACAATGAGCAGTTCTTC.

The chain couples TRBV7-6 to TRBJ1-1, with D perhaps TRBD1 (6 bases). The CDR3 contains 13 residues. V was pared by 5 bases and J by 1 base, with 8 bases between. Germline CDR1 and CDR2: SGHVS and FNYEAQ. The CDR3 sequence is CASSGGPNTEAFF. CDR3 sequence (DNA): TGTGCCAGCAGCGGGGGGCCGAACACTGAAGCTTTCTTT. Combining the CDR3 with reference TRBV7-6 and TRBJ1-1 gives the whole variable domain GAGVSQSPRYKVTKRGQDVALRCDPISGHVSLYWYRQALGQGPEFLTYFNYEAQQDKSGLPNDRFSAERPEGSISTLTIQRTEQRDSAMYRCASSGGPNTEAFFGQGTRLTVV.

The chain joins TRBV30 to TRBJ1-3; perhaps TRBD1 as D (6 bases). This CDR3 contains 17 residues. The V and J ends lost 2 bases and 0 bases respectively, with 17 bases between them. Germline CDR1 reads GTSNPN; CDR2 reads SVGIG (reference sequence). The DNA of the CDR3 is TGTGCCTGGAGTCCCGATACAGGGATCGGCTCTGGAAACACCATATATTTT. Encoded protein: CAWSPDTGIGSGNTIYF. Full variable domain (rest looked up from reference TRBV30 and TRBJ1-3): SQTIHQWPATLVQPVGSPLSLECTVEGTSNPNLYWYRQAAGRGLQLLFYSVGIGQISSEVPQNLSASRPQDRQFILSSKKLLLSDSGFYLCAWSPDTGIGSGNTIYFGEGSWLTVV.

Concerning this clone: The same CDR3 can be traced to other DNA sequences in this sample. The genes are TRBV6-4 and TRBJ2-3; perhaps TRBD2 as D (5 bases). Trimming stripped 3 bases from V and 3 bases from J, with 7 bases between. CDR3 size: 13 residues. Germline-derived CDR1 and CDR2 are MRHNA and SNTAGT. DNA of the CDR3: TGTGCCAGCAGTGAAAGAGGGACAGATACGCAGTATTTT. It specifies CASSERGTDTQYF.

The chain links TRBV6-5 to TRBJ1-1, with D uncertain. CDR1 is MNHEY and CDR2 is SVGAGI in the germline V gene. Trimming removed 6 bases from V and 2 bases from J, with 13 bases in between. The CDR3 loop spans 14 amino acids. CDR3 sequence: CASRIFHANTEAFF. The CDR3, as DNA: TGTGCCAGCAGAATCTTCCACGCAAACACTGAAGCTTTCTTT.

The rearrangement links TRBV10-2 to TRBJ1-2, with D possibly being TRBD1 (6 bases). This CDR3 has 14 residues. Trimming left V 4 bases short and J 2 bases short, with 11 bases between. CDR1 WSHSY and CDR2 SAAADI come from the germline V gene. CDR3 in amino acids: CASSVGQKNYGYTF. The CDR3 coding sequence is TGCGCCAGCAGTGTCGGACAGAAAAACTATGGCTACACCTTC.

This clone was picked up a small number of times. The V call is TRBV6-4, the J call TRBJ1-1; D is perhaps TRBD1 (6 bases). Germline CDR1 reads MRHNA; CDR2 reads SNTAGT. The CDR3 has 14 residues. Between the trimmed V and J ends, which lost 6 bases and 3 bases, there was a span of 14 bases. CDR3 loop: CASSPVGGYTEAFF. DNA of the CDR3: TGTGCCAGCAGCCCGGTGGGGGGCTACACTGAAGCTTTCTTT.

This clone occurred a few times. The chain recombines TRBV19 with TRBJ2-1; 10 nucleotides match TRBD1. The CDR3 loop spans 16 amino acids. V lost 6 bases, J lost 2 bases, and 7 bases stayed unmatched. CDR1 and CDR2 from the germline V gene are LNHDA and SQIVND (reference sequence). The CDR3: CASRDRDRGTYNEQFF. The CDR3 coding sequence is TGTGCCAGTAGAGACCGGGACAGGGGAACCTACAATGAGCAGTTCTTC.

CDR3 DNA sequence: TGTGCCACCCAAACCGACAGGGACTATGGCTACACCTTC. Protein: CATQTDRDYGYTF. This sequence joins TRBV2 and TRBJ1-2, with 7 bases that match TRBD1. The CDR3 contains 13 residues. Germline values: CDR1 SNHLY, CDR2 FYNNEI. With 10 bases clipped from V and 3 bases from J, the junction kept 8 bases outside the gene matches.

The J gene is TRBJ2-1, the V gene TRBV20-1, with 7 bases fitting TRBD2. The CDR3 loop spans 11 amino acids. CDR1 and CDR2 (germline): DFQATT, SNEGSKA (reference sequence). The V and J ends lost 5 bases and 12 bases, in that order; junction bases with no gene match: 7. The CDR3 loop reads CSAPAGGWQFF. CDR3 bases: TGCAGTGCTCCAGCCGGGGGGTGGCAGTTCTTC.

The chain carries TRBV6-2 or TRBV6-3 and TRBJ1-1; D remains ambiguous. V lost 3 bases and J lost 10, with 9 bases in between. Per germline, CDR1 MNHEY and CDR2 SVGEGT. CDR3 length: 11 residues. The DNA for the CDR3 is TGTGCCAGCAGTTATTCCCAGCGAGCTTTCTTT. Protein: CASSYSQRAFF.

This chain joins TRBV2 and TRBJ2-3, with a tentative D call TRBD1 (5 bases). CDR1 is SNHLY, CDR2 FYNNEI, per germline. The CDR3 is 12 amino acids. Trimming left V 8 bases short and J 6 bases short, with 12 bases between. CDR3 region: CASYGNRDTQYF. In nucleotides, the CDR3 is TGTGCCAGCTATGGGAACAGGGATACGCAGTATTTT.